This T cell receptor beta chain was sequenced for a study of shared clonotypes between healthy human individuals. Study summary: Per donor, CD8 memory used one plate, CD8 naive used two, CD4 memory used three and CD4 naive used three.

The study, taken as a whole, reports: Non-shared clonotypes displayed generation probabilities falling below those of clonotypes present in all four donors.

Replicate PCRs run on sorted subsets employed 200 ng DNA, approximately 30,000 T cell genomes. Assay used: immunoSEQ multiplex PCR; TCRdb lists only in-frame clones, some missing. The sample includes 2 million to 2.5 million clones, 85% to 95% seen only once; the top ten take 0.37%. A remark on this clone: No antigen is known for it.

The donors, all of them Caucasian adults, lived in Nashville, Tennessee. Input material: naive CD4+ T cells from PBMCs. Subset noted: CD45RA+ positively selected. The receptor was isolated from a young man in good health. Some clones in this sample may be carry-over from other donors' samples.

Here the CDR3 reads CASSLAGRYTEAFF. The CDR3, as DNA: TGTGCCAGCAGCTTAGCGGGCAGATACACTGAAGCTTTCTTT. The chain uses TRBV7-8 and TRBJ1-1; D not certain. Trimming took off 0 bases at V and 3 bases at J, with 8 bases between the two ends. The CDR3 covers 14 residues. Germline CDR1 SGHVS, CDR2 FQNEAQ.